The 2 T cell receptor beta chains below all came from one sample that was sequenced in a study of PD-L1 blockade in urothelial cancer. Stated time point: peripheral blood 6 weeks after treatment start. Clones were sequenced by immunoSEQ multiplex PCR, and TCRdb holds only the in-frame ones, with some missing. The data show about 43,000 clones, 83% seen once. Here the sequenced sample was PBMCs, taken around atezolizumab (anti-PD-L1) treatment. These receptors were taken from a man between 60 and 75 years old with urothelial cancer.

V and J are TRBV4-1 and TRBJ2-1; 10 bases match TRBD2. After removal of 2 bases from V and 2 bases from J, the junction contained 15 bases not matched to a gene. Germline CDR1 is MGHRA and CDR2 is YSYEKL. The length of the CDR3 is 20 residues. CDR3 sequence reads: CASSQREWASGGAAYNEQFF. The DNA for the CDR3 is TGCGCCAGCAGCCAAAGGGAATGGGCCAGCGGGGGGGCCGCCTACAATGAGCAGTTCTTC.

The CDR3 sequence: CASSARTDSPLHF. The CDR3 DNA follows: TGTGCCAGCAGCGCACGGACGGACAGCCCCCTCCACTTT. The chain recombines TRBV9 with TRBJ1-6; perhaps TRBD1 as D (6 bases). Germline V gene sequence: CDR1 SGDLS, CDR2 YYNGEE. The CDR3 consists of 13 residues. V gave up 3 bases and J gave up 13 bases, with 14 bases separating them. The variable domain in full, completed from reference TRBV9 and TRBJ1-6, reads DSGVTQTPKHLITATGQRVTLRCSPRSGDLSVYWYQQSLDQGLQFLIQYYNGEERAKGNILERFSAQQFPDLHSELNLSSLELGDSALYFCASSARTDSPLHFGNGTRLTVT.